A selection of T cell receptor beta chains follows, all from one sample in a study of cytomegalovirus exposure and HLA in healthy donors. TCRdb keeps only in-frame clones here, not all; method: immunoSEQ multiplex PCR. The sample has some 140,000 clones; about 82% are singletons. Material: PBMCs. These receptors all come from a young man in good health. Each CDR3 is given with its conserved first and last residue. Each record gives: CDR3 length, J gene, V gene, clone size, D gene, CDR3 protein, CDR3 DNA. The D gene is left open where the match is weak. Clone size appears in some rows only: once, few, many, or a class for an expanded clone.

len: 12; j_gene: TRBJ2-7; v_gene: TRBV2; abundance: few; d_gene: TRBD2; CDR3aa: CASSRTSGEQYF; CDR3nt: TGTGCCAGCAGCCGGACTAGCGGGGAGCAGTACTTC
len: 18; j_gene: TRBJ2-5; v_gene: TRBV4-1; abundance: NA; d_gene: TRBD2; CDR3aa: CASSYVDSGRTIQETQYF; CDR3nt: TGCGCCAGCAGCTATGTAGATAGCGGGAGGACTATTCAAGAGACCCAGTACTTC
len: 17; j_gene: TRBJ2-7; v_gene: TRBV5-5; abundance: NA; d_gene: TRBD1; CDR3aa: CASSLAGTGWVVYEQYF; CDR3nt: TGTGCCAGCAGCTTGGCGGGGACAGGGTGGGTGGTGTACGAGCAGTACTTC
len: 15; j_gene: TRBJ2-3; v_gene: TRBV9; abundance: once; d_gene: TRBD2; CDR3aa: CASSVRLAGGDTQYF; CDR3nt: TGTGCCAGCAGCGTAAGACTAGCGGGAGGAGATACGCAGTATTTT
len: 15; j_gene: TRBJ1-1; v_gene: TRBV6-5; abundance: NA; d_gene: NA; CDR3aa: CASMEGGAGKAEAFF; CDR3nt: TGTGCCAGCATGGAGGGGGGGGCCGGGAAAGCTGAAGCTTTCTTT
len: 15; j_gene: TRBJ2-3; v_gene: TRBV11-2; abundance: NA; d_gene: TRBD1; CDR3aa: CASSSGTGSTDTQYF; CDR3nt: TGTGCCAGCAGCTCCGGGACAGGGAGCACAGATACGCAGTATTTT
len: 12; j_gene: TRBJ1-2; v_gene: TRBV19; abundance: NA; d_gene: NA; CDR3aa: CASSRTDYGYTF; CDR3nt: TGTGCCAGTAGTCGGACAGACTATGGCTACACCTTC
len: 14; j_gene: TRBJ2-7; v_gene: TRBV2; abundance: once; d_gene: NA; CDR3aa: CASSPDRSYYEQYF; CDR3nt: TGTGCCAGCAGTCCCGACAGGTCCTACTACGAGCAGTACTTC
len: 15; j_gene: TRBJ2-1; v_gene: TRBV4-1; abundance: NA; d_gene: NA; CDR3aa: CASSRLASTYNEQFF; CDR3nt: TGCGCCAGCAGCCGGCTAGCGTCAACCTACAATGAGCAGTTCTTC
len: 14; j_gene: TRBJ1-2; v_gene: TRBV19; abundance: NA; d_gene: NA; CDR3aa: CASSALSGNYGYTF; CDR3nt: TGTGCCAGTAGTGCCCTATCAGGTAACTATGGCTACACCTTC
len: 15; j_gene: TRBJ2-1; v_gene: TRBV5-6; abundance: NA; d_gene: TRBD2; CDR3aa: CASSLGGLGPNEQFF; CDR3nt: TGTGCCAGCAGCTTGGGGGGACTAGGCCCCAATGAGCAGTTCTTC
len: 14; j_gene: TRBJ2-7; v_gene: TRBV2; abundance: once; d_gene: TRBD2; CDR3aa: CASSDLGGTYEQYF; CDR3nt: TGTGCCAGCAGTGACTTGGGGGGGACTTACGAGCAGTACTTC
len: 16; j_gene: TRBJ2-3; v_gene: TRBV27; abundance: NA; d_gene: TRBD2; CDR3aa: CASSSGTSASTDTQYF; CDR3nt: TGTGCCAGCAGTAGCGGGACTAGCGCTAGCACAGATACGCAGTATTTT
len: 14; j_gene: TRBJ1-1; v_gene: TRBV18; abundance: NA; d_gene: NA; CDR3aa: CASPAPGLNTEAFF; CDR3nt: TGTGCCAGCCCGGCCCCAGGGCTGAACACTGAAGCTTTCTTT
len: 13; j_gene: TRBJ2-1; v_gene: TRBV30; abundance: NA; d_gene: NA; CDR3aa: CAWRRASIYEQFF; CDR3nt: TGTGCCTGGCGGAGGGCGAGTATCTATGAGCAGTTCTTC
len: 16; j_gene: TRBJ2-1; v_gene: TRBV27; abundance: NA; d_gene: TRBD2; CDR3aa: CASSLGERDPYNEQFF; CDR3nt: TGTGCCAGCAGTTTAGGGGAGCGGGACCCCTACAATGAGCAGTTCTTC
len: 12; j_gene: TRBJ2-2; v_gene: TRBV2; abundance: NA; d_gene: NA; CDR3aa: CASTRRPGELFF; CDR3nt: TGTGCCAGCACGCGGCGCCCCGGGGAGCTGTTTTTT
len: 20; j_gene: TRBJ2-6; v_gene: TRBV4-1; abundance: NA; d_gene: TRBD1; CDR3aa: CASRPWDRTFETPGANVLTF; CDR3nt: TGCGCCAGCAGGCCCTGGGACAGGACTTTCGAGACCCCTGGGGCCAACGTCCTGACTTTC
len: 15; j_gene: TRBJ2-1; v_gene: TRBV7-2; abundance: few; d_gene: NA; CDR3aa: CASSPGQMTYNEQFF; CDR3nt: TGTGCCAGCAGCCCGGGACAAATGACATACAATGAGCAGTTCTTC
len: 15; j_gene: TRBJ2-7; v_gene: TRBV7-9; abundance: NA; d_gene: NA; CDR3aa: CASSFPGRPAYEQYF; CDR3nt: TGTGCCAGCAGCTTCCCGGGTAGACCCGCCTACGAGCAGTACTTC
len: 15; j_gene: TRBJ2-3; v_gene: TRBV11-2; abundance: NA; d_gene: TRBD1; CDR3aa: CASSLGTGHTDTQYF; CDR3nt: TGTGCCAGCAGCTTAGGGACAGGGCACACAGATACGCAGTATTTT
len: 14; j_gene: TRBJ2-7; v_gene: TRBV30; abundance: NA; d_gene: NA; CDR3aa: CAWSVLALSREQYF; CDR3nt: TGTGCCTGGAGTGTACTGGCTCTATCGCGGGAGCAGTACTTC
len: 14; j_gene: TRBJ2-2; v_gene: TRBV4-3; abundance: NA; d_gene: NA; CDR3aa: CASSQERGSGELFF; CDR3nt: TGCGCCAGCAGCCAAGAGAGGGGGTCCGGGGAGCTGTTTTTT
len: 15; j_gene: TRBJ2-3; v_gene: TRBV6-5; abundance: NA; d_gene: NA; CDR3aa: CASSYARTSTDTQYF; CDR3nt: TGTGCCAGCAGTTACGCGAGGACTAGCACAGATACGCAGTATTTT
len: 18; j_gene: TRBJ2-2; v_gene: TRBV4-3; abundance: NA; d_gene: TRBD2; CDR3aa: CASSPRVAGGENTGELFF; CDR3nt: TGCGCCAGCAGCCCTCGTGTAGCGGGAGGGGAGAACACCGGGGAGCTGTTTTTT
len: 13; j_gene: TRBJ1-1; v_gene: TRBV7-9; abundance: NA; d_gene: NA; CDR3aa: CSSSLVQNTEAFF; CDR3nt: TGTTCCAGCAGCTTAGTTCAGAACACTGAAGCTTTCTTT
len: 13; j_gene: TRBJ2-3; v_gene: TRBV18; abundance: NA; d_gene: NA; CDR3aa: CASSPGQTDTQYF; CDR3nt: TGTGCCAGCTCACCAGGACAGACAGATACGCAGTATTTT